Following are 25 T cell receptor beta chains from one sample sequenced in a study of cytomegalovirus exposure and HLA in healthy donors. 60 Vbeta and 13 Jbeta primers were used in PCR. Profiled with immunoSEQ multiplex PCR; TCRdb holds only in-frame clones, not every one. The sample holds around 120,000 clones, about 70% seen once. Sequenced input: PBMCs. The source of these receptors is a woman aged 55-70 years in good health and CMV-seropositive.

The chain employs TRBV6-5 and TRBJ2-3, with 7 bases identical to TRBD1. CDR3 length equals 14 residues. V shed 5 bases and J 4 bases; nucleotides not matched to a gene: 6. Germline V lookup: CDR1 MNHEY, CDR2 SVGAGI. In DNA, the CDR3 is TGTGCCAGCAGTGTCCGACAGGGATCAGATACGCAGTATTTT. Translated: CASSVRQGSDTQYF.

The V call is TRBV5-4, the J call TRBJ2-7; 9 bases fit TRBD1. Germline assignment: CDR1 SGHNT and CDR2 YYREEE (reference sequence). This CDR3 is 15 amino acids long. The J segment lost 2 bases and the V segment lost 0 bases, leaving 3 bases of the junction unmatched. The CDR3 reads CASSLGGTGTYEQYF. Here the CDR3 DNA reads TGTGCCAGCAGCTTGGGTGGGACAGGGACCTACGAGCAGTACTTC.

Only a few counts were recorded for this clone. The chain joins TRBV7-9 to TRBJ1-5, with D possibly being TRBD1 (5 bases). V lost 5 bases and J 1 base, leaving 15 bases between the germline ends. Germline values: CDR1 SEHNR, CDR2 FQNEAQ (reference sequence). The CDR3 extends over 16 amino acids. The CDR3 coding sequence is TGTGCCAGCAGCCCCGGGGGAGGGGCGAGCAATCAGCCCCAGCATTTT. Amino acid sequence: CASSPGGGASNQPQHF.

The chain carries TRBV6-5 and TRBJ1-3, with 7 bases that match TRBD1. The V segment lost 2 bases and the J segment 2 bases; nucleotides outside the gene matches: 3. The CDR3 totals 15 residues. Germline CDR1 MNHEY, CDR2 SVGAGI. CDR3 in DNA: TGTGCCAGCAGTTACATAGGGGGCCCTGGAAACACCATATATTTT. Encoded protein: CASSYIGGPGNTIYF.

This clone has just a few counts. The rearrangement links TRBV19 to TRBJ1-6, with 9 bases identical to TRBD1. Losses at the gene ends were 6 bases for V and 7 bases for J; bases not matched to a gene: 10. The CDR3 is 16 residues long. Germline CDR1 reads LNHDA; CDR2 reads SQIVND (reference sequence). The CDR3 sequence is CASRPPDRGLNSPLHF. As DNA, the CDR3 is TGTGCCAGTAGGCCACCGGACAGGGGCCTAAATTCACCCCTCCACTTT. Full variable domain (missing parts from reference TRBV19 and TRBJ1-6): DGGITQSPKYLFRKEGQNVTLSCEQNLNHDAMYWYRQDPGQGLRLIYYSQIVNDFQKGDIAEGYSVSREKKESFPLTVTSAQKNPTAFYLCASRPPDRGLNSPLHFGNGTRLTVT.

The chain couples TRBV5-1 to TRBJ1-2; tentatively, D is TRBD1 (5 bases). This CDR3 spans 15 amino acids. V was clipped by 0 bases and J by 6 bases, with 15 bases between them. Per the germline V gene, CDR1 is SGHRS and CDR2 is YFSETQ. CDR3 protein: CASSLASAGPHGYTF. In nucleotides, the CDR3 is TGCGCCAGCAGCTTGGCCTCGGCAGGGCCTCATGGCTACACCTTC.

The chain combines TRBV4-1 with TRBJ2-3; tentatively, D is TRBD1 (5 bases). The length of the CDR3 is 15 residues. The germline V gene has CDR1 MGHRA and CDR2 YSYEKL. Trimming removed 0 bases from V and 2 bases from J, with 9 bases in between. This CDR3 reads CASSQETDPTDTQYF. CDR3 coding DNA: TGCGCCAGCAGCCAAGAGACAGACCCCACAGATACGCAGTATTTT.

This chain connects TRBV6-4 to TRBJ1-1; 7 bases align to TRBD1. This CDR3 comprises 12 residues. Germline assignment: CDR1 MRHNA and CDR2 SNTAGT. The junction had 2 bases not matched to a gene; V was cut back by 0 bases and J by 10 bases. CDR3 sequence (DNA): TGTGCCAGCAGTGACTCAACAGGGGCAGCTTTCTTT. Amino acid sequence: CASSDSTGAAFF.

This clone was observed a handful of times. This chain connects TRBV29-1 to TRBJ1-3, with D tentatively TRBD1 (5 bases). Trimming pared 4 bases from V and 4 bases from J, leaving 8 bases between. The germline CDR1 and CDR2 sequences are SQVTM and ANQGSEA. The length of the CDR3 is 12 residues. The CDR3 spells CSVGTSGNTIYF. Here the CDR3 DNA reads TGCAGCGTTGGGACATCCGGAAACACCATATATTTT.

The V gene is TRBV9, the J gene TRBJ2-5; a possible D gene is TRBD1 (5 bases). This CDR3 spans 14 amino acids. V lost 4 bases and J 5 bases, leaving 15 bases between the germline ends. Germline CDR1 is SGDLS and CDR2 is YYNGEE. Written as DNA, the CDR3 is TGTGCCAGCAGCAAAGACCCAGGGTCGGAGACCCAGTACTTC. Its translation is CASSKDPGSETQYF. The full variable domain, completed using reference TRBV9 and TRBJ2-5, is DSGVTQTPKHLITATGQRVTLRCSPRSGDLSVYWYQQSLDQGLQFLIQYYNGEERAKGNILERFSAQQFPDLHSELNLSSLELGDSALYFCASSKDPGSETQYFGPGTRLLVL.

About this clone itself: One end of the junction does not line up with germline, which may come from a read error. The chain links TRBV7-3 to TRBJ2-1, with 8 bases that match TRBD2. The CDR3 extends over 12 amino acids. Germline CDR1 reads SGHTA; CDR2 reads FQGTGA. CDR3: CASSLAGGPEIF. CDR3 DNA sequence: TGTGCCAGCAGCTTGGCGGGGGGACCGGAAATCTTC. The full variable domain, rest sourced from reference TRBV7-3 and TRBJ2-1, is GAGVSQTPSNKVTEKGKYVELRCDPISGHTALYWYRQSLGQGPEFLIYFQGTGAADDSGLPNDRFFAVRPEGSVSTLKIQRTERGDSAVYLCASSLAGGPEIFGPGTRLTVL.

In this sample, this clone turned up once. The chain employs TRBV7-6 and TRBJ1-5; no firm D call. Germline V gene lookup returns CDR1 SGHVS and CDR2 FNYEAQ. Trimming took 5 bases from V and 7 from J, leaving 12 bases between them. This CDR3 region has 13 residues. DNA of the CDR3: TGTGCCAGCAGCCCTCGGGAAGAACAGCCCCAGCATTTT. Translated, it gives CASSPREEQPQHF.

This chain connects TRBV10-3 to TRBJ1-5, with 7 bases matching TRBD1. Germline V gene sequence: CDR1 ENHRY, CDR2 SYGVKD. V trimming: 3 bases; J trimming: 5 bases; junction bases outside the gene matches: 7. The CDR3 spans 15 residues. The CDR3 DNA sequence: TGTGCCATCAGTGATGAAGGGGGCGGCTATCAGCCCCAGCATTTT. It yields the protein CAISDEGGGYQPQHF.

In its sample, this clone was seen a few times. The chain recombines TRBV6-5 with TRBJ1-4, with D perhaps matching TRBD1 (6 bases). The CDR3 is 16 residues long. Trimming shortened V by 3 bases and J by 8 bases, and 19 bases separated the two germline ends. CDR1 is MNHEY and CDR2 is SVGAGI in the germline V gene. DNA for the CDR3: TGTGCCAGCAGTTATCGCTCCCTCGGGACATACGAAAAACTGTTTTTT. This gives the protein CASSYRSLGTYEKLFF.

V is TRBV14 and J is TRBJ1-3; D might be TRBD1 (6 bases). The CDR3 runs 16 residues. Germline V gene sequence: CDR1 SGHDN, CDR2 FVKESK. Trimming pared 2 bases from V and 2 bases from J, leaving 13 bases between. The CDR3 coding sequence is TGTGCCAGCAGCCAACCCCACAGGGCAGCTGGAAACACCATATATTTT. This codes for CASSQPHRAAGNTIYF.

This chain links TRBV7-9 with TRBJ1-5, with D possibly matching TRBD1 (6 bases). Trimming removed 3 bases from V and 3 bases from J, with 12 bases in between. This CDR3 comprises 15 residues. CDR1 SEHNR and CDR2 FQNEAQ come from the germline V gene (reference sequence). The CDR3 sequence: CASSFMTGPNQPQHF. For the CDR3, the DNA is TGTGCCAGCAGCTTCATGACAGGCCCCAATCAGCCCCAGCATTTT.

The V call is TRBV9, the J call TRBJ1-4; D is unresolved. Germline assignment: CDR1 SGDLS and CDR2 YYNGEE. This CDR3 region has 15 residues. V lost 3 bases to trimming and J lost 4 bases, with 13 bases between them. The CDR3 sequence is CASSEQDIGNEKLFF. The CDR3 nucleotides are TGTGCCAGCAGCGAGCAGGATATTGGTAATGAAAAACTGTTTTTT.

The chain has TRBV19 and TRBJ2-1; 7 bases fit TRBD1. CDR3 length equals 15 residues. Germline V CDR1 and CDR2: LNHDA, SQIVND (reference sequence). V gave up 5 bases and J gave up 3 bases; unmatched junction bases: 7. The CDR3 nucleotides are TGTGCCAGTAGTCCCCAGGGACAGATCTACAATGAGCAGTTCTTC. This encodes CASSPQGQIYNEQFF.

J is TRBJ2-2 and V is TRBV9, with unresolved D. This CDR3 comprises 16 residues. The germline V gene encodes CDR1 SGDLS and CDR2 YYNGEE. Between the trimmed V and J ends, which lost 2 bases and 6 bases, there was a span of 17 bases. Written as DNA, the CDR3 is TGTGCCAGCAGCGTCGTCGACACAAGTCCCCCCGGGGAGCTGTTTTTT. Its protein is CASSVVDTSPPGELFF.

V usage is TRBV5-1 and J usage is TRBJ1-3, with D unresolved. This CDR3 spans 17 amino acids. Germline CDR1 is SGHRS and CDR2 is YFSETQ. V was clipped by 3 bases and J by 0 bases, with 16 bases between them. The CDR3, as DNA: TGCGCCAGCAGCTCCAAAACGGACTTCTTCTCTGGAAACACCATATATTTT. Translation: CASSSKTDFFSGNTIYF.

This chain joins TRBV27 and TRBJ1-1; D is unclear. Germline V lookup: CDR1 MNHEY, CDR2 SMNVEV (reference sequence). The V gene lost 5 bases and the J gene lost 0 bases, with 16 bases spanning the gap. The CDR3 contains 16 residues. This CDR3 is CASSMSPGRMNTEAFF. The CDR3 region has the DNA TGTGCCAGCAGTATGTCGCCGGGGAGGATGAACACTGAAGCTTTCTTT.

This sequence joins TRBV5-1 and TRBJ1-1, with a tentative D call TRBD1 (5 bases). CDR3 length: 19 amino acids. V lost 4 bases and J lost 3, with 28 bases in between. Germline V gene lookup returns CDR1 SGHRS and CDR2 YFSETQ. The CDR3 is CASSRGGRALGERYTEAFF. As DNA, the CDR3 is TGCGCCAGCAGCCGGGGGGGTAGGGCATTAGGGGAAAGGTACACTGAAGCTTTCTTT.

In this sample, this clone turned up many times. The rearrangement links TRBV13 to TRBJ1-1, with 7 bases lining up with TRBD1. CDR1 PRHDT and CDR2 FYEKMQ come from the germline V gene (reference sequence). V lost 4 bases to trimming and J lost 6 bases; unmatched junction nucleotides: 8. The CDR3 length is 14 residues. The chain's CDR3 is CASSSGPTGAEAFF. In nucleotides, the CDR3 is TGTGCCAGCAGCTCCGGACCCACAGGGGCTGAAGCTTTCTTT.

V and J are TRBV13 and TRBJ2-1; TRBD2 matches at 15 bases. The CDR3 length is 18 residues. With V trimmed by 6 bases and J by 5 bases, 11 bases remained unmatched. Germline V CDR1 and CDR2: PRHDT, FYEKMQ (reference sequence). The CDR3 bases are TGTGCCAGCAGAGGGACTAGCGGGGGGAACAACCTAAACAATGAGCAGTTCTTC. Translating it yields CASRGTSGGNNLNNEQFF.

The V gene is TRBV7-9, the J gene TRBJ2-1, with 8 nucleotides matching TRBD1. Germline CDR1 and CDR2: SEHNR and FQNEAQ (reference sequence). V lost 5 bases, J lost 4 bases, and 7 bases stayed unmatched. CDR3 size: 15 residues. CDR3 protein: CASSRWTGRYNEQFF. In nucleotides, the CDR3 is TGTGCCAGCAGCCGGTGGACAGGGCGGTACAATGAGCAGTTCTTC.